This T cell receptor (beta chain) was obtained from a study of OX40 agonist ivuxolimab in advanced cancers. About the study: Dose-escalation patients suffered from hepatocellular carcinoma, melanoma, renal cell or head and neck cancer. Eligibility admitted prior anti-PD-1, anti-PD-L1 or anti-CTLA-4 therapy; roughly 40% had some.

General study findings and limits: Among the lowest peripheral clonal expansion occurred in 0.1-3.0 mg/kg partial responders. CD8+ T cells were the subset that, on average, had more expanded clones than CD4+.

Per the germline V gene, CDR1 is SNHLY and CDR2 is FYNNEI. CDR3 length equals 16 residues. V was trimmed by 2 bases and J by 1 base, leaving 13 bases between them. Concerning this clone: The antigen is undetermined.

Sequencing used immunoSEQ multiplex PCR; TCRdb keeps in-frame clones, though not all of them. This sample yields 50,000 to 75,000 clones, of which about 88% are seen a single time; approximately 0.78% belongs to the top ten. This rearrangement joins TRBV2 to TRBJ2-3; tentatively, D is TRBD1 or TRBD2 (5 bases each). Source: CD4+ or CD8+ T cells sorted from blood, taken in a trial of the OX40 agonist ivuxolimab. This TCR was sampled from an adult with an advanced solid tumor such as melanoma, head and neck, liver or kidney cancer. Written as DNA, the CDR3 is TGTGCCAGCAGTGAACTGGGGGTGAGGGGCACAGATACGCAGTATTTT. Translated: CASSELGVRGTDTQYF.